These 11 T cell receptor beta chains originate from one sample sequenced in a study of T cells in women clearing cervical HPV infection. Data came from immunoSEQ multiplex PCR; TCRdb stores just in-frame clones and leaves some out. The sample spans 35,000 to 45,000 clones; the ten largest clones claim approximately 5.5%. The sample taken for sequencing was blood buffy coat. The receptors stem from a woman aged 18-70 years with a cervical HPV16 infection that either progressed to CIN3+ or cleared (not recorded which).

This CDR3 is CAWSGSSGEQYF. The CDR3 DNA, read in part, is TGTGCCTGGAGTGGGTCATCGGGCGAG. The rearrangement uses TRBV30 and TRBJ2-7; D remains ambiguous. The read halts 3 residues ahead of the CDR3 end, with the missing end drawn from the germline J gene. Germline V lookup: CDR1 GTSNPN, CDR2 SVGIG (reference sequence). With 1 base removed from V and 6 bases from J, the gap between germline ends came to 10 bases. The CDR3 is made up of 12 amino acids.

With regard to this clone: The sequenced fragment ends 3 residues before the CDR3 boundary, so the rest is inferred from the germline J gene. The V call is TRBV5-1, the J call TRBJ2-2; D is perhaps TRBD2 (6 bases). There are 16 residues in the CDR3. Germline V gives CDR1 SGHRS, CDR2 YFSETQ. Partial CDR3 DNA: TGCGCCAGCAGCTTGGGGTATCAAGGAGGGGATGAAAAG. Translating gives CASSLGYQGGDEK. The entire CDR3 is CASSLGYQGGDEKLFF.

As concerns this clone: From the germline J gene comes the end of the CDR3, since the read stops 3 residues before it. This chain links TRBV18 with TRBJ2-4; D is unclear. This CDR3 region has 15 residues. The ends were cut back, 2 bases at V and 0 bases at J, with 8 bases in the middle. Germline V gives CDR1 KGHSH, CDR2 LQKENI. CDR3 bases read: TGTGCCAGCTCACCAGAGCTACTAGCCAAAAACATT. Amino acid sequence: CASSPELLAKNI. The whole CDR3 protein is CASSPELLAKNIQYF.

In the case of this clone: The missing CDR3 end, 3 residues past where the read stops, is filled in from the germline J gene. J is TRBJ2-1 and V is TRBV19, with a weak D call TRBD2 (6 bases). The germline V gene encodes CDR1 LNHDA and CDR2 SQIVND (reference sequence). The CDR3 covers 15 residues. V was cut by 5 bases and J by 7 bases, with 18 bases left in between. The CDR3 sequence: CASSPGDFEGNEQFF. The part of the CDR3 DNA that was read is TGTGCCAGTAGTCCCGGGGACTTCGAGGGGAATGAG.

The CDR3 reads CASDRGRGETQYF. The sequenced part of the CDR3 DNA is TGTGCCAGCGACAGGGGGCGCGGAGAGACC. This chain uses TRBV19 with TRBJ2-5; 10 bases map to TRBD1. The read falls 3 residues short of the CDR3 end, and the missing part is taken from the germline J gene. The CDR3 is made up of 13 amino acids. Germline lookup yields CDR1 LNHDA and CDR2 SQIVND (reference sequence). Trimming cost V 9 bases and J 4 bases; bases outside gene matches: 5.

The part of the CDR3 DNA that was read is TGTGCCAGTAGTATGGGGTCTAGCGGGAGCTCCTACAATGAC. This translates into CASSMGSSGSSYND. The whole CDR3 is CASSMGSSGSSYNDYTF. This chain connects TRBV19 to TRBJ1-2, with D unresolved. The CDR3 end is not reached by the read, which stops 3 residues before it; the germline J gene fills it in. There are 17 residues in the CDR3. The V gene's germline CDR1 is LNHDA and CDR2 SQIVND (reference sequence). Combining the CDR3 with reference TRBV19 and TRBJ1-2 gives the whole variable domain DGGITQSPKYLFRKEGQNVTLSCEQNLNHDAMYWYRQDPGQGLRLIYYSQIVNDFQKGDIAEGYSVSREKKESFPLTVTSAQKNPTAFYLCASSMGSSGSSYNDYTFGSGTRLTVV.

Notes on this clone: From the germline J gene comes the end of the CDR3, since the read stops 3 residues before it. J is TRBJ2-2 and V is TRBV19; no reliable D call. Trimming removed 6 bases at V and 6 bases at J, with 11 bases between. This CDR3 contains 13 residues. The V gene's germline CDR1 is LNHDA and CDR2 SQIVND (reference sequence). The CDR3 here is CASSRVFPGELFF. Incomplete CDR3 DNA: TGTGCCAGTAGCCGTGTGTTTCCCGGGGAG.

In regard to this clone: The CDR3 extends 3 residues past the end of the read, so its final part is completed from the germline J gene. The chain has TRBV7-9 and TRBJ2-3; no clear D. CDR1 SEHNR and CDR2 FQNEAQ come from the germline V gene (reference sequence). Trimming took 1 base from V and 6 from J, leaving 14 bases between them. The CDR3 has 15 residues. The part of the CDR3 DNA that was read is TGTGCCAGCAGCTTAGGCGTAAGTTCATCTGATACG. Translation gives CASSLGVSSSDT. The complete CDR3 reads CASSLGVSSSDTQYF.

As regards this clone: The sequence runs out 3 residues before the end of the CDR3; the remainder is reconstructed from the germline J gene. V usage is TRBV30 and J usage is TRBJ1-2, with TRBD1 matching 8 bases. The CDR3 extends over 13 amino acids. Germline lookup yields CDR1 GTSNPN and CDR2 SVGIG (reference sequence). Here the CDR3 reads CAGRQGLTYDYTF. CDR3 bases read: TGTGCCGGGCGACAGGGGTTAACCTACGAC.

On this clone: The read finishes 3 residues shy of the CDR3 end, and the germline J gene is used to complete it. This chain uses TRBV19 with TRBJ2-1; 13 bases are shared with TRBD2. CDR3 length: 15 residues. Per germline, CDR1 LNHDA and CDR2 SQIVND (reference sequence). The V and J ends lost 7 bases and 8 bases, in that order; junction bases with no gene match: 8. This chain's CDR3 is CASTTGTSGNHEQFF. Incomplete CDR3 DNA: TGTGCCAGTACCACCGGGACTAGCGGGAACCATGAG. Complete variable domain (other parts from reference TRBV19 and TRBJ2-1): DGGITQSPKYLFRKEGQNVTLSCEQNLNHDAMYWYRQDPGQGLRLIYYSQIVNDFQKGDIAEGYSVSREKKESFPLTVTSAQKNPTAFYLCASTTGTSGNHEQFFGPGTRLTVL.

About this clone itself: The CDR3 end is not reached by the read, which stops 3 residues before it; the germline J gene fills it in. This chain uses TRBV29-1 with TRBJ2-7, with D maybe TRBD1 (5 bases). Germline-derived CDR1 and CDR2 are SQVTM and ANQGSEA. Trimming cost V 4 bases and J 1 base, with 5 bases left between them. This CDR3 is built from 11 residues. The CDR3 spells CSVGQSYEQYF. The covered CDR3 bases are TGCAGCGTTGGACAGTCCTACGAG.